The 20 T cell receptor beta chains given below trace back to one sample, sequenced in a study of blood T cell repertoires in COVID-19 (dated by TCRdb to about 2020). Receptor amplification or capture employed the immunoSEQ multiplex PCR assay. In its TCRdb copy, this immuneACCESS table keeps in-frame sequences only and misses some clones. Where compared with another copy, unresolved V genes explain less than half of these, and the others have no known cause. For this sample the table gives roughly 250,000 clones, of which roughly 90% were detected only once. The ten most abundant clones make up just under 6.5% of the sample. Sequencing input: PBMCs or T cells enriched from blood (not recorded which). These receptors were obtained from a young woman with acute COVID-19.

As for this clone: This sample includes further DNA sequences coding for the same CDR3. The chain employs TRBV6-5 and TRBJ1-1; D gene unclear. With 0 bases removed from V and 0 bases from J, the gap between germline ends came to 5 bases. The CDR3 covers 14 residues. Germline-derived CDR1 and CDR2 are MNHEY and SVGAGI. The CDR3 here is CASSYSRVNTEAFF. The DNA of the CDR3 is TGTGCCAGCAGTTACTCGAGAGTGAACACTGAAGCTTTCTTT.

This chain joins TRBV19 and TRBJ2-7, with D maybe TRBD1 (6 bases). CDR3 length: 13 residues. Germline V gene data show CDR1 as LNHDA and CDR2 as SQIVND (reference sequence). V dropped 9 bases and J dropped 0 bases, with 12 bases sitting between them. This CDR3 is CASSGTPSYEQYF. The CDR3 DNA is TGTGCCAGCTCCGGGACACCCTCCTACGAGCAGTACTTC.

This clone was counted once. CDR3 DNA sequence: TGTGCCAGCAGTTTATTTCCGGGGGTCGCTGGAAACACCATATATTTT. It yields the protein CASSLFPGVAGNTIYF. The V call is TRBV27, the J call TRBJ1-3; possible D gene TRBD1, 5 bases. CDR1 is MNHEY and CDR2 is SMNVEV in the germline V gene (reference sequence). V was cut by 1 base and J by 2 bases, with 12 bases left in between. The CDR3 runs to 16 residues.

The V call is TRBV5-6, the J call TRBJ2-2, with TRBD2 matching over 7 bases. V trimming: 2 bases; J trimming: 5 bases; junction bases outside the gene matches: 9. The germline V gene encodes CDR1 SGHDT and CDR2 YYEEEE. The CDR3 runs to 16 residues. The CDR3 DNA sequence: TGTGCCAGCAGCTTCTCGTCTGGCGGGGGAACCGGGGAGCTGTTTTTT. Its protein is CASSFSSGGGTGELFF. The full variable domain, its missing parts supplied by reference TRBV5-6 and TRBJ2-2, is DAGVTQSPTHLIKTRGQQVTLRCSPKSGHDTVSWYQQALGQGPQFIFQYYEEEERQRGNFPDRFSGHQFPNYSSELNVNALLLGDSALYLCASSFSSGGGTGELFFGEGSRLTVL.

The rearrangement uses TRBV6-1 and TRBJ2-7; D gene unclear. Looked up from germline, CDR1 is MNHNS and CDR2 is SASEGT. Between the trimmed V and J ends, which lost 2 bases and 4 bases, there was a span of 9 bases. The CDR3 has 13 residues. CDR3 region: CASSEQRPYEQYF. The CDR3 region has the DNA TGTGCCAGCAGTGAACAGAGGCCTTACGAGCAGTACTTC.

CDR3 amino acids: CASSRQDGDGYTF. Written as DNA, the CDR3 is TGTGCCAGCAGTCGACAGGACGGGGATGGCTACACCTTC. The chain recombines TRBV2 with TRBJ1-2; D possibly corresponds to TRBD1 (6 bases). CDR3 length: 13 residues. Germline lookup yields CDR1 SNHLY and CDR2 FYNNEI. Trimming removed 5 bases from V and 6 bases from J, with 13 bases in between.

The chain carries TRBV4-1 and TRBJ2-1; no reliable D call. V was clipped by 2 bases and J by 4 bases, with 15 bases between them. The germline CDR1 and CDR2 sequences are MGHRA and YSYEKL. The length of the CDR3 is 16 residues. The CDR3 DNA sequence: TGCGCCAGCAGCCAACTAGACTTGACCCAATACAATGAGCAGTTCTTC. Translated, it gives CASSQLDLTQYNEQFF.

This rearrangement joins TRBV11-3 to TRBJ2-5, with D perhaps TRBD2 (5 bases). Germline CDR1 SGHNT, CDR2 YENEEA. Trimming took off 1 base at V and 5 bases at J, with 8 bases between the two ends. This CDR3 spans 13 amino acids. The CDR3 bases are TGTGCCAGCAGCTTAGTCGGGGATGAGACCCAGTACTTC. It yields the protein CASSLVGDETQYF. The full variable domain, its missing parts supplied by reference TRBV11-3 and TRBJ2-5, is EAGVVQSPRYKIIEKKQPVAFWCNPISGHNTLYWYLQNLGQGPELLIRYENEEAVDDSQLPKDRFSAERLKGVDSTLKIQPAELGDSAVYLCASSLVGDETQYFGPGTRLLVL.

CDR3 DNA sequence: TGTGCCAGCAGCTTAACAGGGGGCTGGGAGACCCAGTACTTC. Protein product: CASSLTGGWETQYF. The V and J genes are TRBV11-1 and TRBJ2-5; TRBD1 aligns across 9 bases. The CDR3 has 14 amino acids. Unmatched junction bases numbered 3, after V lost 2 bases and J lost 5 bases. Germline V gene sequence: CDR1 SGHAT, CDR2 FQDESV (reference sequence).

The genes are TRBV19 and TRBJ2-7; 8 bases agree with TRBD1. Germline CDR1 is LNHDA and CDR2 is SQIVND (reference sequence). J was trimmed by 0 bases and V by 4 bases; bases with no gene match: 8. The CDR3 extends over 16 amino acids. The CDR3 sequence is CASSNPGGASSYEQYF. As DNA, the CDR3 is TGTGCCAGTAGTAATCCAGGGGGCGCAAGCTCCTACGAGCAGTACTTC.

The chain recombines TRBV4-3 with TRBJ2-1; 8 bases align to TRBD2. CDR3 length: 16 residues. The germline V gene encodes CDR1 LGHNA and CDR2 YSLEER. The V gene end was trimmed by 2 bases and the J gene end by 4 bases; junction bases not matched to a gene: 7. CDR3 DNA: TGCGCCAGCAGCCAATTGGCCGCGGGAGGATACAATGAGCAGTTCTTC. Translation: CASSQLAAGGYNEQFF.

CDR3 DNA sequence: TGTGCCAGCAGCTTAAGGCGGTTCTCCTACGAGCAGTACTTC. Encoded protein: CASSLRRFSYEQYF. V and J are TRBV11-1 and TRBJ2-7; D is ambiguous. Trimming removed 2 bases from V and 0 bases from J, with 8 bases in between. This CDR3 spans 14 amino acids. The germline V gene has CDR1 SGHAT and CDR2 FQDESV (reference sequence).

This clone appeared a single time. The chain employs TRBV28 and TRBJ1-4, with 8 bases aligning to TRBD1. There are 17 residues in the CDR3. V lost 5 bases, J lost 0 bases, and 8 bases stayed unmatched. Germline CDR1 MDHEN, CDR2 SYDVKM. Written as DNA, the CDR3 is TGTGCCAGCAGTCGCAGGGGGCGCGTAGCAACTAATGAAAAACTGTTTTTT. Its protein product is CASSRRGRVATNEKLFF.

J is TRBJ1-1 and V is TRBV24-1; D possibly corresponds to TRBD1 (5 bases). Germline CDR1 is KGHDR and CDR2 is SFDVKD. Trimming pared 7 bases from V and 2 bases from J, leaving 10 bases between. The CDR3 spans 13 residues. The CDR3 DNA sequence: TGTGCCACCAGCCAAGACAGAAACACTGAAGCTTTCTTT. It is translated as CATSQDRNTEAFF.

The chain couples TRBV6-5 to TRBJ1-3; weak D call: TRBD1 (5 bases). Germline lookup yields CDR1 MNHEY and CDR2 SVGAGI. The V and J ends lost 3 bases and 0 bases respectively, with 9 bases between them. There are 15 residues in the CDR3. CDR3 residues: CASSYRGYSGNTIYF. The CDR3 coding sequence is TGTGCCAGCAGTTATAGGGGATACTCTGGAAACACCATATATTTT.

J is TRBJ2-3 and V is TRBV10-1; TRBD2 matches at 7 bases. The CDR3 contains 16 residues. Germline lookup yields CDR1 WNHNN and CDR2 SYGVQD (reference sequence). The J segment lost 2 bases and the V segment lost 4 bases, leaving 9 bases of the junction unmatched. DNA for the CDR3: TGCGCCAGCAGTGCGGGACTACGGGGTAACACAGATACGCAGTATTTT. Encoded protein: CASSAGLRGNTDTQYF.

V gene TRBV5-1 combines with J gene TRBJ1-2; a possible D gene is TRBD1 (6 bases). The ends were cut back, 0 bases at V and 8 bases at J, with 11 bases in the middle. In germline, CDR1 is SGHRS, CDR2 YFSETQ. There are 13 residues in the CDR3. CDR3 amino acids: CASSLAQGLGYTF. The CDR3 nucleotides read TGCGCCAGCAGCTTGGCACAGGGTTTAGGCTACACCTTC.

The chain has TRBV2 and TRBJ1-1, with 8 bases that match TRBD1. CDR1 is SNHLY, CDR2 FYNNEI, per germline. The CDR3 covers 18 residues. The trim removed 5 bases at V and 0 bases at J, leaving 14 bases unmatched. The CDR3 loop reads CASSPTGVSGSVNTEAFF. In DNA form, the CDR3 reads TGTGCCAGCAGTCCGACAGGGGTTTCGGGTAGTGTGAACACTGAAGCTTTCTTT.

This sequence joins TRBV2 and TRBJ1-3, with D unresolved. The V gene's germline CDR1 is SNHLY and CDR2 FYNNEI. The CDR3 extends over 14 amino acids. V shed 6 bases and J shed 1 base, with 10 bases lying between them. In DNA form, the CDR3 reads TGTGCCAGCAGCCGAGGGAGGTCTGGAAACACCATATATTTT. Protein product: CASSRGRSGNTIYF.

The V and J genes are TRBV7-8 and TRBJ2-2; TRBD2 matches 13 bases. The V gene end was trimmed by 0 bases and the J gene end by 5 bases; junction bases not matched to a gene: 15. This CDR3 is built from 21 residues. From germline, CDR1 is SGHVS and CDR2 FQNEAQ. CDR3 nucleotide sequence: TGTGCCAGCAGCTTAGCGGGAGGGACTAGCGGGACCACCGGGTCAACCGGGGAGCTGTTTTTT. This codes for CASSLAGGTSGTTGSTGELFF.